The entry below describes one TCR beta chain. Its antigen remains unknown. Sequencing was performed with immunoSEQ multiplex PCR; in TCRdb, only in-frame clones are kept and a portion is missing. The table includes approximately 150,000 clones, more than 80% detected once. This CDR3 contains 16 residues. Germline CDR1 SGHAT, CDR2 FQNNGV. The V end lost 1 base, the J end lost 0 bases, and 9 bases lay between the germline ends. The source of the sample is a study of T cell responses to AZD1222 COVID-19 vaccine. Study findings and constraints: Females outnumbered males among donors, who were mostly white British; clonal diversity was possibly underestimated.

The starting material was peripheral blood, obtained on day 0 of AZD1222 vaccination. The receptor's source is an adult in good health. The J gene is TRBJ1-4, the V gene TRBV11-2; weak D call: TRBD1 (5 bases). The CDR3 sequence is CASSLAWGATNEKLFF. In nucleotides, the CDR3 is TGTGCCAGCAGCTTAGCGTGGGGGGCAACTAATGAAAAACTGTTTTTT.